These 28 T cell receptor beta chains share one sample of origin, sequenced in a study of blood T cell repertoires in COVID-19. Method: immunoSEQ multiplex PCR; TCRdb's copy keeps in-frame clones and lacks some. The profile covers 100,000 to 110,000 clones, with more than 75% appearing a single time and 9.5% to 15% taken by the ten largest. Sequenced material: peripheral blood. All receptors derive from a human donor in a cohort sampled during active COVID-19.

V usage is TRBV5-1 and J usage is TRBJ2-5; D is perhaps TRBD2 (7 bases). The CDR3 totals 15 residues. Germline CDR1 is SGHRS and CDR2 is YFSETQ. V lost 4 bases to trimming and J lost 7 bases, with 20 bases between them. The CDR3 sequence: CASSKDGGAEGTQYF. DNA for the CDR3: TGCGCCAGCAGCAAGGATGGGGGGGCGGAGGGGACCCAGTACTTC.

This CDR3 is CASGTSGSYNEQFF. CDR3 DNA sequence: TGTGCCAGCGGAACTAGCGGGAGTTACAATGAGCAGTTCTTC. The chain combines TRBV7-9 with TRBJ2-1, with TRBD2 identical over 11 bases. With 8 bases clipped from V and 4 bases from J, the junction kept 4 bases outside the gene matches. Germline V gene lookup returns CDR1 SEHNR and CDR2 FQNEAQ (reference sequence). The CDR3 is made up of 14 amino acids.

The chain couples TRBV29-1 to TRBJ1-4, with a possible D match to TRBD1 (6 bases). The ends were cut back, 4 bases at V and 8 bases at J, with 8 bases in the middle. The length of the CDR3 is 11 residues. Germline V gene lookup returns CDR1 SQVTM and CDR2 ANQGSEA. The CDR3 bases are TGCAGCGTTGTGCAGGGGGAAAAACTGTTTTTT. Translation gives CSVVQGEKLFF. The full variable domain, with the rest looked up from reference TRBV29-1 and TRBJ1-4, is SAVISQKPSRDICQRGTSLTIQCQVDSQVTMMFWYRQQPGQSLTLIATANQGSEATYESGFVIDKFPISRPNLTFSTLTVSNMSPEDSSIYLCSVVQGEKLFFGSGTQLSVL.

This clone has a single count. J is TRBJ2-7 and V is TRBV4-3, with no clear D. The CDR3 is 14 residues long. Germline V gives CDR1 LGHNA, CDR2 YSLEER. V was pared by 0 bases and J by 7 bases, with 13 bases between. CDR3 amino acids: CASSQDPGFGEQYF. The CDR3, as DNA: TGCGCCAGCAGCCAAGATCCGGGTTTCGGGGAGCAGTACTTC.

V and J are TRBV19 and TRBJ1-2; 10 bases align to TRBD1. This CDR3 contains 14 residues. The J segment lost 8 bases and the V segment lost 4 bases, leaving 7 bases of the junction unmatched. Germline V gene sequence: CDR1 LNHDA, CDR2 SQIVND (reference sequence). This CDR3 reads CASSNQGQGLGYTF. The CDR3 DNA reads as TGTGCCAGTAGTAACCAGGGACAGGGGCTGGGCTACACCTTC.

This chain links TRBV30 with TRBJ2-1; 7 bases line up with TRBD1. This CDR3 comprises 11 residues. Germline assignment: CDR1 GTSNPN and CDR2 SVGIG (reference sequence). Losses at the gene ends were 6 bases for V and 5 bases for J; bases not matched to a gene: 1. The CDR3 loop reads CACTGDNEQFF. Written as DNA, the CDR3 is TGTGCCTGCACAGGGGACAATGAGCAGTTCTTC. The whole variable domain, filled in from reference TRBV30 and TRBJ2-1, reads SQTIHQWPATLVQPVGSPLSLECTVEGTSNPNLYWYRQAAGRGLQLLFYSVGIGQISSEVPQNLSASRPQDRQFILSSKKLLLSDSGFYLCACTGDNEQFFGPGTRLTVL.

The gene calls are TRBV20-1 and TRBJ1-6; TRBD1 matches 10 bases. Trimming took 3 bases from V and 10 from J; bases not matched to a gene: 6. The CDR3 runs 14 residues. Germline V gene lookup returns CDR1 DFQATT and CDR2 SNEGSKA (reference sequence). The CDR3, as DNA: TGCAGTGCTAGTAGGACAGGGGGGGACTCACCCCTCCACTTT. Protein: CSASRTGGDSPLHF.

This clone has a single count. The chain is built from TRBV6-2 or TRBV6-3 and TRBJ2-3; 7 bases are a match to TRBD1. Looked up from germline, CDR1 is MNHEY and CDR2 is SVGEGT. Trimming removed 6 bases from V and 3 bases from J; junction bases left unmatched: 6. The CDR3 has 14 residues. In DNA form, the CDR3 reads TGTGCCAGCAGCCGCAGACAGGGTACAGATACGCAGTATTTT. Residues: CASSRRQGTDTQYF.

This clone appeared a single time. The CDR3 DNA reads TGCGCCAGCAGCTTGGCCTGGGGACTTTCGGGGACCGGGGAGCTGTTTTTT. It codes for CASSLAWGLSGTGELFF. The genes are TRBV5-1 and TRBJ2-2; tentative D call: TRBD2 (6 bases). The germline CDR1 and CDR2 sequences are SGHRS and YFSETQ. This CDR3 is built from 17 residues. V lost 0 bases and J 5 bases, leaving 17 bases between the germline ends.

This chain links TRBV25-1 with TRBJ1-5, with TRBD1 identical over 8 bases. Germline CDR1 is MGHDK and CDR2 is SYGVNS. The CDR3 spans 14 residues. The V gene end was trimmed by 4 bases and the J gene end by 3 bases; junction bases not matched to a gene: 2. This CDR3 is CASSGTGINQPQHF. DNA for the CDR3: TGTGCCAGCAGTGGGACAGGGATCAATCAGCCCCAGCATTTT.

The J gene is TRBJ2-2, the V gene TRBV6-5; the D gene is possibly TRBD2 (5 bases). V lost 2 bases, J lost 1 base, and 5 bases lay in between. The CDR3 sequence is 14 residues long. Per the germline V gene, CDR1 is MNHEY and CDR2 is SVGAGI. The CDR3 protein is CASSYGGNTGELFF. The CDR3 bases are TGTGCCAGCAGTTACGGAGGGAACACCGGGGAGCTGTTTTTT.

The rearrangement joins TRBV5-4 to TRBJ2-7; 14 nucleotides agree with TRBD2. The trim removed 5 bases at V and 4 bases at J, leaving 2 bases unmatched. Germline loops: CDR1 SGHNT, CDR2 YYREEE (reference sequence). The CDR3 has 14 amino acids. The CDR3 is CASRTSGGAYEQYF. CDR3 nucleotides: TGTGCCAGCAGGACTAGCGGGGGGGCTTACGAGCAGTACTTC.

The rearrangement uses TRBV29-1 and TRBJ2-2; D gene uncertain. Trimming pared 4 bases from V and 3 bases from J, leaving 3 bases between. CDR1 is SQVTM and CDR2 is ANQGSEA in the germline V gene. CDR3 length: 11 amino acids. CDR3 sequence reads: CSVADTGELFF. CDR3 in DNA: TGCAGCGTTGCAGACACCGGGGAGCTGTTTTTT.

V usage is TRBV9 and J usage is TRBJ2-7; TRBD2 agrees at 7 bases. J lost 7 bases, V lost 4 bases, and 14 bases had no gene match. CDR1 is SGDLS and CDR2 is YYNGEE in the germline V gene. The CDR3 consists of 15 residues. The CDR3 loop reads CASSKAGGRSQEQYF. In nucleotides, the CDR3 is TGTGCCAGCAGCAAAGCGGGCGGGAGATCGCAAGAGCAGTACTTC.

The V and J genes are TRBV10-3 and TRBJ1-1; possibly TRBD1 for D (5 bases). The CDR3 runs to 14 residues. Trimming cost V 4 bases and J 3 bases, with 12 bases left between them. Germline CDR1 reads ENHRY; CDR2 reads SYGVKD. DNA for the CDR3: TGTGCCATCAGTGGAACAGCGGGGGACACTGAAGCTTTCTTT. This translates into CAISGTAGDTEAFF.

The chain uses TRBV5-6 and TRBJ2-5; D perhaps matches TRBD1 (5 bases). Trimming removed 3 bases at V and 2 bases at J, with 11 bases between. CDR1 and CDR2 from the germline V gene are SGHDT and YYEEEE. The CDR3 is 14 amino acids. The CDR3 loop is CASSSTGPQETQYF. CDR3 bases: TGTGCCAGCAGCTCTACAGGACCACAAGAGACCCAGTACTTC.

The V call is TRBV19, the J call TRBJ2-7; 8 bases match TRBD1. CDR1 is LNHDA, CDR2 SQIVND, per germline (reference sequence). This CDR3 is 17 amino acids long. V gave up 1 base and J gave up 4 bases; unmatched junction bases: 12. The CDR3 here is CASSIGPLGRGPYEQYF. The CDR3 coding sequence is TGTGCCAGTAGTATAGGACCGCTCGGCAGGGGGCCATACGAGCAGTACTTC.

The rearrangement links TRBV19 to TRBJ2-2, with D maybe TRBD1 (5 bases). In germline, CDR1 is LNHDA, CDR2 SQIVND (reference sequence). CDR3 length: 14 residues. With 10 bases removed from V and 1 base from J, the gap between germline ends came to 13 bases. The CDR3 protein is CATSQGGNTGELFF. The DNA for the CDR3 is TGTGCCACCTCCCAGGGTGGGAACACCGGGGAGCTGTTTTTT.

The genes are TRBV4-2 and TRBJ1-2; TRBD1 matches at 7 bases. This CDR3 has 15 amino acids. Germline V gives CDR1 LGHNA, CDR2 YNFKEQ. V shed 0 bases, J shed 4 bases, and the junction held 5 bases outside the gene matches. CDR3 region: CASSQEEGTAYGYTF. DNA of the CDR3: TGTGCCAGCAGCCAAGAGGAGGGGACAGCCTATGGCTACACCTTC.

V and J are TRBV9 and TRBJ1-5; D remains ambiguous. Germline V CDR1 and CDR2: SGDLS, YYNGEE. Trimming left V 1 base short and J 10 bases short, with 12 bases between. The CDR3 extends over 13 amino acids. CDR3 bases: TGTGCCAGCAGCGTACTCCCTGGCGGTCCCCAGCATTTT. Residues: CASSVLPGGPQHF.

This clone was observed a single time. The chain uses TRBV2 and TRBJ1-5; D is ambiguous. V dropped 3 bases and J dropped 6 bases, with 6 bases sitting between them. Germline CDR1 and CDR2: SNHLY and FYNNEI. The CDR3 loop spans 12 amino acids. CDR3 sequence reads: CASSESPQPQHF. As DNA, the CDR3 is TGTGCCAGCAGTGAGAGCCCTCAGCCCCAGCATTTT. The whole variable domain, remainder taken from reference TRBV2 and TRBJ1-5, is EPEVTQTPSHQVTQMGQEVILRCVPISNHLYFYWYRQILGQKVEFLVSFYNNEISEKSEIFDDQFSVERPDGSNFTLKIRSTKLEDSAMYFCASSESPQPQHFGDGTRLSIL.

This clone was seen more than once but under ten times. V is TRBV19 and J is TRBJ1-3; D is undetermined. The CDR3 extends over 15 amino acids. CDR1 is LNHDA, CDR2 SQIVND, per germline (reference sequence). V lost 6 bases, J lost 2 bases, and 14 bases lay in between. The CDR3 protein is CASSVTHGAGNTIYF. The CDR3 region has the DNA TGTGCCAGTAGCGTGACACACGGGGCTGGAAACACCATATATTTT.

This rearrangement joins TRBV29-1 to TRBJ2-7; D is undetermined. CDR3 length: 12 residues. Germline V gene lookup returns CDR1 SQVTM and CDR2 ANQGSEA. V was clipped by 4 bases and J by 5 bases, with 12 bases between them. CDR3 DNA sequence: TGCAGCGTTGTCACCCCGCCAGACGAGCAGTACTTC. It codes for CSVVTPPDEQYF.

The V and J genes are TRBV24-1 and TRBJ2-7; D is perhaps TRBD1 (5 bases). This CDR3 region has 16 residues. The germline gives CDR1 KGHDR, CDR2 SFDVKD. Trimming took off 0 bases at V and 2 bases at J, with 13 bases between the two ends. The CDR3 sequence: CATSDLTQGWAYEQYF. CDR3 sequence (DNA): TGTGCCACCAGTGATTTGACCCAGGGCTGGGCCTACGAGCAGTACTTC.

The V call is TRBV28, the J call TRBJ2-1; 9 positions agree with TRBD1. The CDR3 is 15 amino acids. The V gene's germline CDR1 is MDHEN and CDR2 SYDVKM. Germline trimming cut 6 bases from V and 2 bases from J; bases unmatched to any gene: 5. The CDR3 here is CASSVTGGTYNEQFF. The CDR3, as DNA: TGTGCCAGCAGCGTGACAGGGGGAACCTACAATGAGCAGTTCTTC. The variable domain in full, completed from reference TRBV28 and TRBJ2-1, reads DVKVTQSSRYLVKRTGEKVFLECVQDMDHENMFWYRQDPGLGLRLIYFSYDVKMKEKGDIPEGYSVSREKKERFSLILESASTNQTSMYLCASSVTGGTYNEQFFGPGTRLTVL.

The chain combines TRBV5-1 with TRBJ2-2; a weak D match, TRBD2 (7 bases). Germline CDR1 and CDR2: SGHRS and YFSETQ. The V and J ends lost 7 bases and 3 bases respectively, with 22 bases between them. The CDR3 is 17 residues long. DNA for the CDR3: TGCGCCAGCCACGAGGGGGGGTGGCTCACGGACACCGGGGAGCTGTTTTTT. This encodes CASHEGGWLTDTGELFF.

V usage is TRBV7-2 and J usage is TRBJ2-1; TRBD2 matches 7 bases. This CDR3 is 16 amino acids long. CDR1 SGHTA and CDR2 FQGNSA come from the germline V gene. With V trimmed by 5 bases and J by 4 bases, 11 bases remained unmatched. CDR3 in amino acids: CASSIVGGGVYNEQFF. The DNA for the CDR3 is TGTGCCAGCAGCATAGTTGGCGGGGGAGTGTACAATGAGCAGTTCTTC.

V and J are TRBV11-2 and TRBJ1-2; TRBD1 is a possible D gene (6 bases). This CDR3 comprises 13 residues. Per germline, CDR1 SGHAT and CDR2 FQNNGV. V lost 5 bases and J lost 6, with 13 bases in between. CDR3 amino acids: CASSRGAEDGYTF. The CDR3 DNA reads as TGTGCCAGCAGCCGGGGGGCGGAGGATGGCTACACCTTC.